This T cell receptor (beta chain) emerged from a study of blood T cell repertoires in COVID-19. Study information: Both acute and convalescent COVID-19 samples were obtained from the United States, Italy and Spain.

This clone was detected once. V was pared by 5 bases and J by 7 bases, with 14 bases of the junction left unmatched. The length of the CDR3 is 15 residues. Per the germline V gene, CDR1 is SGHTA and CDR2 is FQGTGA. In the authors' methods: Estimation of nucleated cell counts was performed using reference gene primer amplification. Produced via immunoSEQ multiplex PCR; TCRdb's table is partial and in-frame only. The V and J calls and clone size were taken over from that table, and D and trimming were inferred from the DNA. The sample holds about 150,000 clones, approximately 87% seen once. Cohort assignment relied on participant-reported clinical history. Two consecutive negative NP/OP PCR tests, clearance, or resolved symptoms defined Cohort 3 recovery.

The specimen was PBMCs or T cells enriched from blood (not recorded which). The receptor comes from a woman in her forties or fifties who had recovered from COVID-19. This chain connects TRBV7-3 to TRBJ2-7; 7 bases map to TRBD1. CDR3 sequence: CASSKQGPLSVEQYF. In DNA, the CDR3 is TGTGCCAGCAGCAAACAGGGGCCTTTGTCTGTGGAGCAGTACTTC.